A selection of T cell receptor beta chains follows, all from one sample in a study of OX40 agonist ivuxolimab in advanced cancers. TCRdb's copy holds only in-frame clones and misses some; the assay was immunoSEQ multiplex PCR. This sample has around 25,000 clones; roughly four fifths occur once, and the top ten carry about 14%. Sequences were derived from CD4+ or CD8+ T cells sorted from blood, sampled in a trial of the OX40 agonist ivuxolimab. Receptors were obtained from an adult with an advanced solid tumor such as melanoma, head and neck, liver or kidney cancer. CDR3s include the opening cysteine and the closing phenylalanine or tryptophan. D genes are given only for firm matches. A clone size is listed for some rows: how often the clone was seen (once, few, many), or a class if it is expanded.

- TRBJ1-1 TRBV7-2 - TGTGCCAGCAGCTTAGACCCGGGAACTGAAGCTTTCTTT CASSLDPGTEAFF
- TRBJ2-7 TRBV19 - TGTGCCAGTAGTATAGCCGGGACTGCTTCCTACGAGCAGTACTTC CASSIAGTASYEQYF
- TRBJ1-1 TRBV7-9 - TGTGCCAGCAGCCCACCTGAGAAGAGGGGGGCGACTGAAGCTTTCTTT CASSPPEKRGATEAFF
- TRBJ2-3 TRBV5-8 - TGTGCCAGCAGCTTGAGGTGGGGAACAGATACGCAGTATTTT CASSLRWGTDTQYF
- TRBJ2-1 TRBV15 once TGTGCCACCAGCAGAACCCCGCTAGCCCAGGAGCAGTTCTTC CATSRTPLAQEQFF
TRBD2 TRBJ2-5 TRBV7-2 - TGTGCCAGCAGCTTAGAAAGGACTAGCTGGGAGACCCAGTACTTC CASSLERTSWETQYF
TRBD1 TRBJ1-5 TRBV18 few TGTGCCAGCTCGGACAGGGAAGGCAATCAGCCCCAGCATTTT CASSDREGNQPQHF
TRBD1 TRBJ2-7 TRBV19 - TGTGCCAGTAGACCGACAGGGGGTTACTACGAGCAGTACTTC CASRPTGGYYEQYF
TRBD1 TRBJ2-7 TRBV19 - TGTGCCAGTAGTACCCTACAGGGGGCGAGGGCCTACGAGCAGTACTTC CASSTLQGARAYEQYF
- TRBJ2-5 TRBV20-1 - TGCAGTGCTAGAGATCTCGGGACCCAGTACTTC CSARDLGTQYF
- TRBJ2-6 TRBV6-6 - TGTGCCAGCAGTTACAGTATCTCTGGGGCCAACGTCCTGACTTTC CASSYSISGANVLTF
- TRBJ2-5 TRBV11-2 - TGTGCCAGCAGCTTAGATTCGTACCAAGAGACCCAGTACTTC CASSLDSYQETQYF
TRBD1 TRBJ2-7 TRBV5-1 - TGCGCCAGCAGCTTGGGACAGGGACCCTACGAGCAGTACTTC CASSLGQGPYEQYF
TRBD2 TRBJ2-3 TRBV4-1 - TGCGCCAGCAGCCAAATAGGACTAGCGGGGGGCTTTAGCACAGATACGCAGTATTTT CASSQIGLAGGFSTDTQYF
- TRBJ1-5 TRBV11-3 - TGTGCCCGCACTTTAGATCAGCCCCAGCATTTT CARTLDQPQHF
TRBD1 TRBJ1-2 TRBV19 once TGTGCCAGTAGTAGGGGACAGGGGCCATACTATGGCTACACCTTC CASSRGQGPYYGYTF
TRBD1 TRBJ1-1 TRBV5-1 - TGCGCCAGCAGCCTACGACAGGGGGAATTTCCTGAAGCTTTCTTT CASSLRQGEFPEAFF
- TRBJ2-5 TRBV7-6 - TGTGCCAGCAGCTTAGAATTCCGCGGGACCTTGGGGGAGACCCAGTACTTC CASSLEFRGTLGETQYF
- TRBJ2-3 TRBV5-1 few TGCGCCAGCAGGATATGGGACACCAGATCGGATACGCAGTATTTT CASRIWDTRSDTQYF
- TRBJ2-7 TRBV5-6 - TGTGCCAGCCCCCCCTGGGACGGACACTCCTACGAGCAGTACTTC CASPPWDGHSYEQYF